This is a list of T cell receptor beta chains from one sample in a study of OX40 agonist ivuxolimab in advanced cancers. TCRdb's copy holds only in-frame clones and misses some; the assay was immunoSEQ multiplex PCR. The sample lists about 96,000 clones; about four fifths were seen once. Specimen: CD4+ or CD8+ T cells sorted from blood, collected in a trial of the OX40 agonist ivuxolimab. Every receptor here comes from an adult with an advanced solid tumor such as melanoma, head and neck, liver or kidney cancer. CDR3s include the opening cysteine and the closing phenylalanine or tryptophan. D genes are given only for firm matches. Clone size is given for some rows only: seen once, a few or many times, or a class if the clone is expanded.

size	V	J	D	DNA	CDR3
.	TRBV5-1	TRBJ2-1	.	TGCGCCAGCAGCCTGACGACCCTCAGCTCCTACAATGAGCAGTTCTTC	CASSLTTLSSYNEQFF
.	TRBV5-1	TRBJ2-1	TRBD2	TGCGCCAGCAGCCCATCTAGCGGGAGAGGAAATGAGCAGTTCTTC	CASSPSSGRGNEQFF
.	TRBV6-1	TRBJ1-1	.	TGTGCCAGCACCGCGGGACGGTTGTACACTGAAGCTTTCTTT	CASTAGRLYTEAFF
.	TRBV6-5	TRBJ2-2	TRBD2	TGTGCCAGCAGTTACCGAGCCGCGGGAGGGGCCGGGGAGCTGTTTTTT	CASSYRAAGGAGELFF
.	TRBV27	TRBJ2-7	.	TGTGCCAGCAGTTTGAAGGGTTCTTACGAGCAGTACTTC	CASSLKGSYEQYF
.	TRBV4-2	TRBJ1-4	TRBD1	TGTGCCAGCAGCCAAGTTGAACAGGGGGTTAGGGAAAAACTGTTTTTT	CASSQVEQGVREKLFF
.	TRBV6-5	TRBJ1-6	TRBD1	TGTGCCAGCAGTCGGACAGGGTGGGATTCACCCCTCCACTTT	CASSRTGWDSPLHF
.	TRBV5-6	TRBJ2-7	TRBD2	TGTGCCAGCAGCTTCGGGGGGTCTACCTACGAGCAGTACTTC	CASSFGGSTYEQYF
.	TRBV5-1	TRBJ1-6	.	TGCGCCAGCAGCTTGGAGCAGACTAATTCACCCCTCCACTTT	CASSLEQTNSPLHF
.	TRBV2	TRBJ2-1	.	TGTGCCAGCGGCCGACAGCCTACGGGGGAGCAGTTCTTC	CASGRQPTGEQFF
.	TRBV9	TRBJ2-5	TRBD1	TGTGCCAGCAACAGCAGGGGGCGAGAGACCCAGTACTTC	CASNSRGRETQYF
once	TRBV7-8	TRBJ1-4	.	TGTGCCAGCAGCTTAGATGGCAGGGGAGGCGAAAAACTGTTTTTT	CASSLDGRGGEKLFF
.	TRBV9	TRBJ2-5	TRBD1	TGTGCCAGCAGCGCCGGAACGGGACAGACAGGGGAAGAGACCCAGTACTTC	CASSAGTGQTGEETQYF
.	TRBV11-2	TRBJ2-3	TRBD2	TGTGCCAGCAGCTTGAACGGCGCGGGGGGAGGTACAGATACGCAGTATTTT	CASSLNGAGGGTDTQYF
.	TRBV6-1	TRBJ1-4	.	TGTGCCAGCAGTGAAGCGCTTCGGGCAGGGAAGGCCGAAAAACTGTTTTTT	CASSEALRAGKAEKLFF
.	TRBV19	TRBJ2-1	TRBD2	TGTGCCAGTAGTATGCCCGGGGGGAGCTCCTACAATGAGCAGTTCTTC	CASSMPGGSSYNEQFF
.	TRBV6-5	TRBJ1-1	.	TGTGCCAGCAGTTACTCGAAAAGGGCCATGAACACTGAAGCTTTCTTT	CASSYSKRAMNTEAFF
.	TRBV19	TRBJ2-7	.	TGTGCCAGTAGTATAGGACAGTATTCCTACGAGCAGTACTTC	CASSIGQYSYEQYF
few	TRBV4-1	TRBJ2-3	TRBD2	TGCGCCAGCAGCCCTAGCGGTACAGATACGCAGTATTTT	CASSPSGTDTQYF
.	TRBV20-1	TRBJ2-7	TRBD2	TGCAGTGCTACCCGGGAGGAAGGGCAGTACTTC	CSATREEGQYF
.	TRBV6-7	TRBJ2-1	TRBD2	TGTGCCAGCAGTCGACCGGGACTAGGGGGCAATGAGCAGTTCTTC	CASSRPGLGGNEQFF
.	TRBV7-2	TRBJ2-3	TRBD2	TGTGCCAGCAGCTCTATTACTAGCGGGAGTAGGGCAGATACGCAGTATTTT	CASSSITSGSRADTQYF
.	TRBV7-6	TRBJ2-1	.	TGTGCCAGCAGCCATCCCTTAGCGCGGAATGAGCAGTTCTTC	CASSHPLARNEQFF
.	TRBV27	TRBJ2-7	.	TGTGCCAGCAGTTCCAAGAAAAGCTCCTACGAGCAGTACTTC	CASSSKKSSYEQYF
once	TRBV5-1	TRBJ2-1	TRBD2	TGCGCCAGCAGCCGCGGGGGGTTCAATGAGCAGTTCTTC	CASSRGGFNEQFF
.	TRBV11-2	TRBJ2-7	TRBD2	TGTGCCAGCAGCTCCCGCGGGGGCTCCTACGAGCAGTACTTC	CASSSRGGSYEQYF